This entry concerns a single TCR beta chain. Its antigen is currently unknown. The PCR had 60 Vbeta and 13 Jbeta primers. Clones were sequenced by immunoSEQ multiplex PCR, and TCRdb holds only the in-frame ones, with some missing. Among about 93,000 clones listed, around 73% were seen once. The V gene's germline CDR1 is SGHAT and CDR2 FQNNGV. This CDR3 has 16 residues. V was clipped by 2 bases and J by 7 bases; unmatched bases: 12. The data were obtained in a study of cytomegalovirus exposure and HLA in healthy donors. Study-level points and caveats: Cytomegalovirus status was reportedly diagnosed by the classifier with high specificity and sensitivity.

The chain has TRBV11-2 and TRBJ2-5; 8 bases fit TRBD1. The specimen was PBMCs. The sequence was collected from a woman between 35 and 50 years old in good health and CMV-seronegative. The chain's CDR3 is CASSLTGQGVAVTQYF. The CDR3, as DNA: TGTGCCAGCAGCTTAACCGGACAGGGAGTCGCGGTGACCCAGTACTTC. The full variable domain, with the rest looked up from reference TRBV11-2 and TRBJ2-5, is EAGVAQSPRYKIIEKRQSVAFWCNPISGHATLYWYQQILGQGPKLLIQFQNNGVVDDSQLPKDRFSAERLKGVDSTLKIQPAKLEDSAVYLCASSLTGQGVAVTQYFGPGTRLLVL.